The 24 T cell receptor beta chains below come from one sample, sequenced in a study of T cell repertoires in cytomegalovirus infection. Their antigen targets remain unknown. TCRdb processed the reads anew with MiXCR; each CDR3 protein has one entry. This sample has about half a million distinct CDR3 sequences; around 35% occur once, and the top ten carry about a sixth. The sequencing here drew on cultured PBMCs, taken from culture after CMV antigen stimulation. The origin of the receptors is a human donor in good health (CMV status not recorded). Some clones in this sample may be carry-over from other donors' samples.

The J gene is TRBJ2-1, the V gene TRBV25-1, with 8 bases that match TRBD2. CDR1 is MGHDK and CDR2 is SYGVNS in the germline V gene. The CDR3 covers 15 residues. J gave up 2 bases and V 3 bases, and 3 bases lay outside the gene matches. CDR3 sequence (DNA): TGTGCCAGCAGTGACGGGAGGGGAACCTACAATGAGCAGTTCTTC. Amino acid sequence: CASSDGRGTYNEQFF.

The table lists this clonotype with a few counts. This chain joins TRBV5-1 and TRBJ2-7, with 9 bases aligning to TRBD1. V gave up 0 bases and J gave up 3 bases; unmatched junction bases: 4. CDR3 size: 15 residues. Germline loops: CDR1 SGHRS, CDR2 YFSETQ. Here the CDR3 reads CASSLDGTGSYEQYF. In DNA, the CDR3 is TGCGCCAGCAGCTTGGACGGGACAGGGAGCTACGAGCAGTACTTC.

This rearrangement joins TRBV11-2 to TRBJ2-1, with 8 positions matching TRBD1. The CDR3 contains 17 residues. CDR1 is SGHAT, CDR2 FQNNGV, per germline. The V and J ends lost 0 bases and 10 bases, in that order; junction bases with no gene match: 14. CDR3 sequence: CASSLDPVTGAKGEQFF. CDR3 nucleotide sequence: TGTGCCAGCAGCTTAGATCCCGTGACAGGGGCCAAGGGGGAGCAGTTCTTC.

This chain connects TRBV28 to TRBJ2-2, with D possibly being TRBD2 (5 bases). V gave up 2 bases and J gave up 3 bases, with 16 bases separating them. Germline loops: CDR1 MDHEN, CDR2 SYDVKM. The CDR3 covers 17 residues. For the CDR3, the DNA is TGTGCCAGCAGTTTAAACCCCCGACTAACCCACACCGGGGAGCTGTTTTTT. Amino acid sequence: CASSLNPRLTHTGELFF. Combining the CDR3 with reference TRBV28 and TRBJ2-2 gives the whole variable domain DVKVTQSSRYLVKRTGEKVFLECVQDMDHENMFWYRQDPGLGLRLIYFSYDVKMKEKGDIPEGYSVSREKKERFSLILESASTNQTSMYLCASSLNPRLTHTGELFFGEGSRLTVL.

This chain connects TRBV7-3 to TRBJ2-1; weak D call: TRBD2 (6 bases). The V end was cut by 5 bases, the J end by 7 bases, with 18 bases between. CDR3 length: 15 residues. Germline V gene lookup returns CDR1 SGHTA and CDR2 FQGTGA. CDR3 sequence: CASSPMTGEENEQFF. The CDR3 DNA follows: TGTGCCAGCAGCCCCATGACGGGAGAGGAAAATGAGCAGTTCTTC.

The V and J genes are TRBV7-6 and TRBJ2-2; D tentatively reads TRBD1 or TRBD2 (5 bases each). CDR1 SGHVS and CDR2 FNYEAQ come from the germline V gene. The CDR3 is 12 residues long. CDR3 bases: TGTGCTACCGGGGCTCGGACCGGGGAGCTGTTTTTT. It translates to CATGARTGELFF.

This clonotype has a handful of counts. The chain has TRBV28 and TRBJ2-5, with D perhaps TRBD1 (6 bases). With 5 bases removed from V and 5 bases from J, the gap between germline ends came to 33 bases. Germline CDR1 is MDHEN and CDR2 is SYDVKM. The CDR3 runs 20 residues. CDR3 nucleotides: TGTGCCAGCAGTGGGGACAAGTCTTTAGACAGGAATCATCCATGGGAGACCCAGTACTTC. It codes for CASSGDKSLDRNHPWETQYF.

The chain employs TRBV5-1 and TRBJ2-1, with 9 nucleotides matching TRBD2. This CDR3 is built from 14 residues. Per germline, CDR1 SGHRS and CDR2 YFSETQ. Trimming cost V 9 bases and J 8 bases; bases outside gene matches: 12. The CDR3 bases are TGCGCCACCTCGACTAGCGGACCCTGGGATGAGCAGTTCTTC. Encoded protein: CATSTSGPWDEQFF.

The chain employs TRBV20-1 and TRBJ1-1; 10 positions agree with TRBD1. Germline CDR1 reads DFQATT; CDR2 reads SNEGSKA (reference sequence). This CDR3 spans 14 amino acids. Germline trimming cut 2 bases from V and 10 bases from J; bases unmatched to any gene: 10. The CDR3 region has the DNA TGCAGTGCTAGAAGACAGGGGGCGCAACACGGAGCTTTCTTT. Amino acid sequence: CSARRQGAQHGAFF.

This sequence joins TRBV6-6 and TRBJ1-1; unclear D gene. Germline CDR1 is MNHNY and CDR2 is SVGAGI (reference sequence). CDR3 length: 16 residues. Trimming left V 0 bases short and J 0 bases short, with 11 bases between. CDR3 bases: TGTGCCAGCAGTTACTCGATGGGCAGCGTGAACACTGAAGCTTTCTTT. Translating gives CASSYSMGSVNTEAFF.

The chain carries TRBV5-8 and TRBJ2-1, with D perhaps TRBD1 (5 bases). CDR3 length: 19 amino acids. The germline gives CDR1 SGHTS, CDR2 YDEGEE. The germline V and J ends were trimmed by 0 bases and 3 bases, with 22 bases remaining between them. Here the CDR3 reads CASSLGGFSNSYLYNEQFF. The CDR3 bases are TGTGCCAGCAGCTTGGGGGGCTTCTCGAACAGCTACCTCTACAATGAGCAGTTCTTC.

The CDR3 nucleotides are TGCAGCGTTGACCCACAGGGTTGGAGCACTGAAGCTTTCTTT. Its protein is CSVDPQGWSTEAFF. The chain employs TRBV29-1 and TRBJ1-1; possibly TRBD1 for D (6 bases). The CDR3 contains 14 residues. Germline-derived CDR1 and CDR2 are SQVTM and ANQGSEA. Trimming stripped 3 bases from V and 4 bases from J, with 15 bases between.

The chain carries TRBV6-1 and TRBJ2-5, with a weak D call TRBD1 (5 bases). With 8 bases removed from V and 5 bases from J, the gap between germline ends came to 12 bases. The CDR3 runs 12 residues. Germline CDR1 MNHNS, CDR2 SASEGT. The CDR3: CASGQGWETQYF. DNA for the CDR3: TGTGCCAGCGGTCAGGGATGGGAGACCCAGTACTTC.

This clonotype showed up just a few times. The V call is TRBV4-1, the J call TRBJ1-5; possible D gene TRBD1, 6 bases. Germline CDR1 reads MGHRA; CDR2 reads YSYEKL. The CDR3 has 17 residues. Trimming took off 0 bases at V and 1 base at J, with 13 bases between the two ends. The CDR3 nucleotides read TGCGCCAGCAGCCAAGATTTTGACAGGAGGAGCAATCAGCCCCAGCATTTT. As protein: CASSQDFDRRSNQPQHF.

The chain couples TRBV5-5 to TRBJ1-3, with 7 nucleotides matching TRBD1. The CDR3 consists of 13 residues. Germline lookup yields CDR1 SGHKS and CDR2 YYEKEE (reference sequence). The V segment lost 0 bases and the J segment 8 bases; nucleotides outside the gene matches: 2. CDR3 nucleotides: TGTGCCAGCAGCTTGGAGGGGGCAGACACCATATATTTT. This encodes CASSLEGADTIYF.

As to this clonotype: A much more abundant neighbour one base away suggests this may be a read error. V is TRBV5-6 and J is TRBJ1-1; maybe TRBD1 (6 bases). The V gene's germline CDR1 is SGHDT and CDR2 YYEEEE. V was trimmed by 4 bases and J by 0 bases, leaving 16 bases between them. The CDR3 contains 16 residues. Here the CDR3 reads CASSPQGCELNTEAFF. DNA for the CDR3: TGTGCCAGCAGCCCACAGGGTTGTGAATTGAACACTGAAGCTTTCTTT.

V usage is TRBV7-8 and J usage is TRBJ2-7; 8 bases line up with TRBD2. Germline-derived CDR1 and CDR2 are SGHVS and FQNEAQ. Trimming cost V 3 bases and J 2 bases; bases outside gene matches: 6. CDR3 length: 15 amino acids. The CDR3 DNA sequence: TGTGCCAGCAGCTTCGGGGGGGCGGGGGCCTACGAGCAGTACGTC. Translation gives CASSFGGAGAYEQYV.

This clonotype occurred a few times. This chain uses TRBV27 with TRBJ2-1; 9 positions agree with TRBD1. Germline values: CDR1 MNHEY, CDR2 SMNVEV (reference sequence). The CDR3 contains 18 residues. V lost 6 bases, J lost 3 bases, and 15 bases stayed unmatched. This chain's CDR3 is CASSTSRTGAQGYNEQFF. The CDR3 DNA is TGTGCCAGCAGCACATCTAGGACAGGGGCGCAGGGCTACAATGAGCAGTTCTTC.

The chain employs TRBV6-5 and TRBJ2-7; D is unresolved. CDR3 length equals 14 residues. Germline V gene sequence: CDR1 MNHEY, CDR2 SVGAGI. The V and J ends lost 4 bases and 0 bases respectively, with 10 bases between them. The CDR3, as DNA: TGTGCCAGCAGTTTCGGCACGCTCTCCTACGAGCAGTACTTC. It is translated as CASSFGTLSYEQYF.

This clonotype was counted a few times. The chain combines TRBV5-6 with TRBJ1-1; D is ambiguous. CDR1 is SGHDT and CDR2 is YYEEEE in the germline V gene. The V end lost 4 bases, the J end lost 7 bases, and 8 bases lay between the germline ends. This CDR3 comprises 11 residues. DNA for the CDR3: TGTGCCAGCAGCGTTGTGGGTGAAGCTTTCTTT. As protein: CASSVVGEAFF.

The CDR3 protein is CASSVGPRANTGELFF. CDR3 DNA sequence: TGTGCCAGCAGCGTCGGTCCCCGGGCAAACACCGGGGAGCTGTTTTTT. The chain has TRBV9 and TRBJ2-2; no definite D call. The CDR3 spans 16 residues. Trimming removed 2 bases at V and 2 bases at J, with 13 bases between. Looked up from germline, CDR1 is SGDLS and CDR2 is YYNGEE.

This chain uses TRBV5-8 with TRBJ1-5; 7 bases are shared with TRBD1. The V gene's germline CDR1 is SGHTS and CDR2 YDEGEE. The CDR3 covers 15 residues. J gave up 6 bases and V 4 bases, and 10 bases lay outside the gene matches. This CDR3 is CASSGGTVGGQPQHF. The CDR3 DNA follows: TGTGCCAGCAGCGGGGGGACAGTCGGGGGTCAGCCCCAGCATTTT. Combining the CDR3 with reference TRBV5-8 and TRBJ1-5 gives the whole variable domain EAGVTQSPTHLIKTRGQQATLRCSPISGHTSVYWYQQALGLGLQFLLWYDEGEERNRGNFPPRFSGRQFPNYSSELNVNALELEDSALYLCASSGGTVGGQPQHFGDGTRLSIL.

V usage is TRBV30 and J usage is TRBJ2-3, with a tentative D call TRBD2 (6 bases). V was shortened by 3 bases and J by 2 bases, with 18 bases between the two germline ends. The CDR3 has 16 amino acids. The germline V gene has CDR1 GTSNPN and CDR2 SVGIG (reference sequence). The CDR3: CAWRPPGGFVTDTQYF. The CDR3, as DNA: TGTGCCTGGAGGCCACCCGGAGGGTTTGTCACAGATACGCAGTATTTT.

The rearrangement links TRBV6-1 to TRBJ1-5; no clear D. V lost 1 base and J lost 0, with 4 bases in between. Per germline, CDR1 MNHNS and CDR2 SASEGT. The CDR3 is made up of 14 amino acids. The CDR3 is CASSEDSSNQPQHF. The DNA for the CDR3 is TGTGCCAGCAGTGAAGACAGTAGCAATCAGCCCCAGCATTTT.